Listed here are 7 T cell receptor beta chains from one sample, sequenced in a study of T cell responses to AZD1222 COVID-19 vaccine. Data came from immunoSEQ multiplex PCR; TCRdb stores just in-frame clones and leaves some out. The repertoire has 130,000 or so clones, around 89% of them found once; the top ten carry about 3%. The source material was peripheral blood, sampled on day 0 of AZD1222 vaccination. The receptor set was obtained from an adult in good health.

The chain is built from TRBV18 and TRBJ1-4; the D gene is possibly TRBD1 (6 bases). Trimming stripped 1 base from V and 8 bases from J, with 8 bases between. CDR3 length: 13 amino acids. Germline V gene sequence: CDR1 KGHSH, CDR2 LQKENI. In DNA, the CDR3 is TGTGCCAGCTCACCACAGGGACAAGAAAAACTGTTTTTT. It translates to CASSPQGQEKLFF.

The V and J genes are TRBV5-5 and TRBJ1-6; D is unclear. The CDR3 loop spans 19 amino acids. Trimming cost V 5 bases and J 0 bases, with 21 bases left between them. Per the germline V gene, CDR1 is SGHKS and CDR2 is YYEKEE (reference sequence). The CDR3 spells CASSPTGPQKNSYNSPLHF. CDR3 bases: TGTGCCAGCAGTCCCACCGGGCCCCAGAAAAACTCCTATAATTCACCCCTCCACTTT.

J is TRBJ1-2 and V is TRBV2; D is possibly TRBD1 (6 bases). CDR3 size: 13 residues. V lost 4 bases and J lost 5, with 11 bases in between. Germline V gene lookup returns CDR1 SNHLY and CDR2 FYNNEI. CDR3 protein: CASSADSSYGYTF. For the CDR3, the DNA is TGTGCCAGCAGTGCGGACAGCTCTTATGGCTACACCTTC. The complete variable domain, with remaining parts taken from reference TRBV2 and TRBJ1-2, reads EPEVTQTPSHQVTQMGQEVILRCVPISNHLYFYWYRQILGQKVEFLVSFYNNEISEKSEIFDDQFSVERPDGSNFTLKIRSTKLEDSAMYFCASSADSSYGYTFGSGTRLTVV.

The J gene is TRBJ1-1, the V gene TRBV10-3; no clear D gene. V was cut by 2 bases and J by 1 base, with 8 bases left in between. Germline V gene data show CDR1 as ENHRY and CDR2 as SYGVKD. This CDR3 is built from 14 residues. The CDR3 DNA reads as TGTGCCATCAGTGAGACAGCGACGAACACTGAAGCTTTCTTT. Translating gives CAISETATNTEAFF.

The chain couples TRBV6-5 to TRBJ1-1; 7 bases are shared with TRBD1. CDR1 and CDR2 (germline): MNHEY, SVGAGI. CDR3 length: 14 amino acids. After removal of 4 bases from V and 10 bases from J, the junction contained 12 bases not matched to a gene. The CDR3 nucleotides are TGTGCCAGCAGTTCCCAGGGGGGATTGGGGCGAGCTTTCTTT. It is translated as CASSSQGGLGRAFF.

The CDR3 nucleotides read TGTGCCAGCAGCCCTGGACAGGGAGGGTATTTAGGCACCGGGGAGCTGTTTTTT. Encoded protein: CASSPGQGGYLGTGELFF. The rearrangement uses TRBV5-6 and TRBJ2-2; D may be TRBD1 (8 bases). The CDR3 length is 18 residues. Trimming removed 4 bases from V and 4 bases from J, with 23 bases in between. Per the germline V gene, CDR1 is SGHDT and CDR2 is YYEEEE.

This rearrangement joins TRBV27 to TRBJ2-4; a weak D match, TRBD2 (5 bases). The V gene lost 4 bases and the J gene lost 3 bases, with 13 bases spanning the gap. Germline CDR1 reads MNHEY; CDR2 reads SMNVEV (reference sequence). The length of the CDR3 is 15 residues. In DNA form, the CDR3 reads TGTGCCAGCAGTTGGTCTCAGGCGGGCAAAAACATTCAGTACTTC. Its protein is CASSWSQAGKNIQYF.